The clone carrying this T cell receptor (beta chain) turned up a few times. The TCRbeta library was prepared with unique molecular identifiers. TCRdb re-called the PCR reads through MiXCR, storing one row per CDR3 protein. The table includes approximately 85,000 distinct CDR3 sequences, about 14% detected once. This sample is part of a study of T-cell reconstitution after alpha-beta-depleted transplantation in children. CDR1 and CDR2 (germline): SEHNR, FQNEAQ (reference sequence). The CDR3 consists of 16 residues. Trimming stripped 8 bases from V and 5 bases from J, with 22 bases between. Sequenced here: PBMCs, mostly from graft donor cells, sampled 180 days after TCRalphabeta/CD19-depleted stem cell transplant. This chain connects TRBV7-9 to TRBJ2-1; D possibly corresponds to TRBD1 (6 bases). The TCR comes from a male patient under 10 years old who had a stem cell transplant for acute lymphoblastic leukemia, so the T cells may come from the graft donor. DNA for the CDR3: TGTGCCAGCGAACCCACAGGGAAGAAAATTCACAATGAGCAGTTCTTC. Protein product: CASEPTGKKIHNEQFF.